These T cell receptor beta chains were read from a single sample in a study of T cells in localized non-small cell lung cancer. TCRdb's table, derived via immunoSEQ multiplex PCR, lists solely in-frame clones and lacks some. The sample has fewer than 95,000 clones, approximately 90% seen once. This specimen was PBMCs, taken before any cancer treatment. The receptors shown here come from a woman aged 35 to 70 with stage II squamous cell lung carcinoma. Both conserved end residues are part of each CDR3. The D gene is left open where the match is weak. Clone size is shown for a subset of rows, as once, few, many or a class of expanded clone.

size	V	J	D	DNA	CDR3
NA	TRBV19	TRBJ1-6	NA	TGTGCCAGTAGTATAGGAGGGACTCGCCCGGCGGCCCTCCACTTT	CASSIGGTRPAALHF
NA	TRBV4-1	TRBJ2-7	NA	TGCGCCAGCAGCCTTAATGACTACGCGACCTACGAGCAGTACTTC	CASSLNDYATYEQYF
NA	TRBV29-1	TRBJ1-3	NA	TGCAGCGGCGGAGGGTCTGGAAACACCATATATTTT	CSGGGSGNTIYF
NA	TRBV6-5	TRBJ2-7	NA	TGTGCCAGCAACGAGGGACGGCACGAGCAGTACTTC	CASNEGRHEQYF
NA	TRBV10-3	TRBJ2-7	TRBD2	TGTGCCATCAGATCGACTAGCGGGACCTACGAGCAGTACTTC	CAIRSTSGTYEQYF
NA	TRBV7-2	TRBJ1-1	NA	TGTGCCAGCAGCCCCGGACGGGCGAACACTGAAGCTTTCTTT	CASSPGRANTEAFF
NA	TRBV27	TRBJ1-6	NA	TGTGCCAGCAGTTTTCGACAGGAGTATTCACCCCTCCACTTT	CASSFRQEYSPLHF
NA	TRBV15	TRBJ1-5	NA	TGTGCCACCAGCAGAGATATTGGGCAGCGCCAGCCCCAGCATTTT	CATSRDIGQRQPQHF
NA	TRBV2	TRBJ2-1	NA	TGTGCCAGCACCCCCCTCCTCGCTCGGGAGCAGTTCTTC	CASTPLLAREQFF
NA	TRBV5-1	TRBJ1-3	NA	TGCGCCAGCAGTTCTACACCGGGGCAGGGAAGCTCTGGAAACACCATATATTTT	CASSSTPGQGSSGNTIYF
NA	TRBV6-5	TRBJ2-7	TRBD2	TGTGCCAGCAGTTACCTCCTAGCGGGAGGTTCCTACGAGCAGTACTTC	CASSYLLAGGSYEQYF
NA	TRBV2	TRBJ1-1	TRBD1	TGTGCCAGCAGGACAGGGGGCGGTGAAGCTTTCTTT	CASRTGGGEAFF
NA	TRBV2	TRBJ1-1	TRBD1	TGTGCCAGCAGTGAAAACGAAGGGACAGGATTTCTCGTGGGGAACACTGAAGCTTTCTTT	CASSENEGTGFLVGNTEAFF
NA	TRBV19	TRBJ1-2	TRBD1	TGTGCCAGTAGTACGCTGGGACAGGGGAGAGGCTACACCTTC	CASSTLGQGRGYTF
NA	TRBV7-2	TRBJ1-5	NA	TGTGCCAGCAGCCAAGGAGGGTATAGCAATCAGCCCCAGCATTTT	CASSQGGYSNQPQHF
NA	TRBV28	TRBJ1-1	NA	TGTGCCAGCTTTCAGGGGCCCCCACAGACTGAAGCTTTCTTT	CASFQGPPQTEAFF
NA	TRBV10-3	TRBJ1-2	TRBD1	TGTGCCATCAGGACAGGGCGAGCTAACTATGGCTACACCTTC	CAIRTGRANYGYTF
NA	TRBV11-3	TRBJ1-1	NA	TGTGCCAGCAGCTTAGGGAGAAGGGAAATGAACACTGAAGCTTTCTTT	CASSLGRREMNTEAFF
few	TRBV6-6	TRBJ1-4	TRBD1	TGTGCCAGCAGCTCCGGACAGGTGATGAATGAAAAACTGTTTTTT	CASSSGQVMNEKLFF
NA	TRBV19	TRBJ1-4	NA	TGTGCCAGTAGAGGGAATGAAAAACTGTTTTTT	CASRGNEKLFF
NA	TRBV10-3	TRBJ1-3	NA	TGTGCCATCAGTCAACCGTCTTGGACTGCTGGAAACACCATATATTTT	CAISQPSWTAGNTIYF
NA	TRBV27	TRBJ1-5	NA	TGTGCCAGCAGTGACGGGGTGCGAGGCAATCAGCCCCAGCATTTT	CASSDGVRGNQPQHF
NA	TRBV5-1	TRBJ2-1	TRBD2	TGCGCCAGCAGCTTGGTTGCTAGCGGGAGAGGTGAGCAGTTCTTC	CASSLVASGRGEQFF
once	TRBV6-5	TRBJ1-4	NA	TGTGCCAGCAGCCTCGGAGCGGCTAATGAAAAACTGTTTTTT	CASSLGAANEKLFF
medium-sized	TRBV11-2	TRBJ2-7	NA	TGTGCCAGCAGCTTAGATTGGAGGGAAGAGCAGTACTTC	CASSLDWREEQYF
NA	TRBV10-3	TRBJ2-1	NA	TGTGCCATCAGCACGGGACTCCTGAAAGACGATGAGCAGTTCTTC	CAISTGLLKDDEQFF
NA	TRBV19	TRBJ1-5	NA	TGTGCCTCACGGGCACAGACCCGGGGCAGCCAGCATTTT	CASRAQTRGSQHF
NA	TRBV6-1	TRBJ2-1	TRBD2	TGTGCCAGCAGTGCTATAGCGGGACCGAGCTCCTACAATGAGCAGTTCTTC	CASSAIAGPSSYNEQFF
NA	TRBV11-2	TRBJ2-7	NA	TGTGCCAGCAGCGAACAGGGATTGGGGTCCTACGAGCAGTACTTC	CASSEQGLGSYEQYF
once	TRBV6-5	TRBJ1-1	NA	TGTGCCAGCAGTCCAGGGGCGCGGAACACTGAAGCTTTCTTT	CASSPGARNTEAFF
NA	TRBV6-1	TRBJ2-7	TRBD1	TGTGCCAGCAGTGACCGGGGACAGGTAACCTACGAGCAGTACTTC	CASSDRGQVTYEQYF
NA	TRBV2	TRBJ1-4	TRBD1	TGTGCCAGAGGGGACAGGGGTGACGAAAAACTGTTTTTT	CARGDRGDEKLFF
NA	TRBV14	TRBJ1-1	NA	TGTGCCAGCAGCCAGGTACGGGGCGAGGCTTTCTTT	CASSQVRGEAFF
few	TRBV7-6	TRBJ1-2	NA	TGTGCCAGCAGCTCTGGACGGCTAGATGGCTACACCTTC	CASSSGRLDGYTF
NA	TRBV6-6	TRBJ2-7	NA	TGTGCCAGCAGCACGGGAACCTACGAGCAGTACTTC	CASSTGTYEQYF
NA	TRBV5-4	TRBJ2-3	TRBD2	TGTGCCAGCAGACTTAAGCGGGAGCGCACAGATACGCAGTATTTT	CASRLKRERTDTQYF
NA	TRBV7-9	TRBJ2-2	NA	TGTGCCAGCAGCTTAGCGGGGGACCCGAACACCGGGGAGCTGTTTTTT	CASSLAGDPNTGELFF
NA	TRBV19	TRBJ2-1	TRBD1	TGTGCCAGTACCCTGGACAGGGGGGGCAATGAGCAGTTCTTC	CASTLDRGGNEQFF
NA	TRBV18	TRBJ2-2	TRBD1	TGTGCCAGCTCACCGACAGGGTCTACCACCGGGGAGCTGTTTTTT	CASSPTGSTTGELFF
few	TRBV29-1	TRBJ1-2	NA	TGCAGCGTTGAAAGCAGTCGATATGGCTACACCTTC	CSVESSRYGYTF
once	TRBV7-9	TRBJ2-2	TRBD2	TGTGCCAGCAGCTTAGGGGCTAGCGGGAGACCTACGAACACCGGGGAGCTGTTTTTT	CASSLGASGRPTNTGELFF
NA	TRBV19	TRBJ2-1	TRBD1	TGTGCCAGTAGTATAGGACAGGGGGCTTTCAATGAGCAGTTCTTC	CASSIGQGAFNEQFF
once	TRBV4-1	TRBJ2-4	NA	TGCGCCAGCAGCCAAACTGACAACGGGGTAGCCAAAAACATTCAGTACTTC	CASSQTDNGVAKNIQYF
few	TRBV19	TRBJ2-1	NA	TGTGCCAGTAGGGGGCGGTCCTACAATGAGCAGTTCTTC	CASRGRSYNEQFF
NA	TRBV6-5	TRBJ1-1	TRBD1	TGTGCCAGCAGTCGACAGGGAGTAGGGACTGAAGCTTTCTTT	CASSRQGVGTEAFF
NA	TRBV5-1	TRBJ2-7	TRBD2	TGCGCCAGCAGCTCTTTGAGCGGGAGGGCCGGCTACGAGCAGTACTTC	CASSSLSGRAGYEQYF
NA	TRBV5-6	TRBJ2-7	NA	TGTGCCAGCAGCTTAAACGGGGTATACGAGCAGTACTTC	CASSLNGVYEQYF
NA	TRBV6-5	TRBJ2-2	NA	TGTGCCAGCAGTTCTTGGCGGGGTCATACCGGGGAGCTGTTTTTT	CASSSWRGHTGELFF
NA	TRBV5-1	TRBJ2-7	TRBD1	TGCGCCAGCAGCTTGGCGGACAGGGGGGACGAGCAGTACTTC	CASSLADRGDEQYF
NA	TRBV5-1	TRBJ1-2	NA	TGCGCCAGCAGCGATCCACTCGGGACTAACTATGGCTACACCTTC	CASSDPLGTNYGYTF
NA	TRBV19	TRBJ1-2	TRBD1	TGTGCCAGTAGTATGGACAGGGGGCGCGTCGAGCATGGCTACACCTTC	CASSMDRGRVEHGYTF
NA	TRBV11-2	TRBJ2-3	NA	TGTGCCAGCAGCCCCTTCACAGATACGCAGTATTTT	CASSPFTDTQYF